This T cell receptor (beta chain) was sequenced in a study of blood T cell repertoires in COVID-19. Across the whole study: The origin of the acute and convalescent COVID-19 samples was the United States, Italy and Spain. PBMCs, B-cell-depleted T cells, or T cells provided the cDNA or gDNA that made up the material.

Patients of the Seattle cohort, enrolled during active infection, were followed longitudinally. Authors' analysis steps: Amplification of reference gene primers provided the estimated nucleated cell counts. Produced via immunoSEQ multiplex PCR; TCRdb's table is partial and in-frame only. The V and J calls and the clone size are those of that table, but D and trimming were determined from the DNA. The profile shows some 450,000 clones, approximately 88% of them singletons. Trimming left V 1 base short and J 0 bases short, with 10 bases between. CDR1 is MNHNS and CDR2 is SASEGT in the germline V gene. The CDR3 consists of 15 residues.

The chain joins TRBV6-1 to TRBJ2-7; weak D call: TRBD1 (5 bases). Sample: peripheral blood. The clonotype comes from a woman aged 50 to 65 with COVID-19, enrolled during active disease. In DNA form, the CDR3 reads TGTGCCAGCAGTGAAGGGACAATGAGCTCCTACGAGCAGTACTTC. Its translation: CASSEGTMSSYEQYF.